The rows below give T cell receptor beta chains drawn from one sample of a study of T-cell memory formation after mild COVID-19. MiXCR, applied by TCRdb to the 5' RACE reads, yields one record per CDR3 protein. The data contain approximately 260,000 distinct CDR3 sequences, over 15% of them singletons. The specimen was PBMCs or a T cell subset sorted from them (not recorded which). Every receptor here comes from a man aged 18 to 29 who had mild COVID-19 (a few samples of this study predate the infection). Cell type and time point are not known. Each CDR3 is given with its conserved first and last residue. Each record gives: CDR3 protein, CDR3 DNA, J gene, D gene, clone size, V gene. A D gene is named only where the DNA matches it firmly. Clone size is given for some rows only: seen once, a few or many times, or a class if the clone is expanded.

cdr3_aa: CASSERTGDYGYTF
cdr3_nt: TGTGCCAGCAGCGAACGGACAGGGGACTATGGCTACACCTTC
j_call: TRBJ1-2
d_call: TRBD1
clone_size: NA
v_call: TRBV7-9

cdr3_aa: CASSAGLLGRGQTDTQYF
cdr3_nt: TGTGCCAGCAGCGCAGGTCTCCTCGGCAGGGGGCAAACAGATACGCAGTATTTT
j_call: TRBJ2-3
d_call: TRBD1
clone_size: NA
v_call: TRBV9

cdr3_aa: CASSPPGHYGTDTQYF
cdr3_nt: TGTGCCAGCAGTCCGCCGGGACATTACGGCACAGATACGCAGTATTTT
j_call: TRBJ2-3
d_call: NA
clone_size: NA
v_call: TRBV12-3/TRBV12-4

cdr3_aa: CASSDVRNSPLHF
cdr3_nt: TGTGCCAGCAGTGACGTCCGGAACTCACCCCTCCACTTT
j_call: TRBJ1-6
d_call: NA
clone_size: few
v_call: TRBV7-9

cdr3_aa: CASSLMAFEGANTGELFF
cdr3_nt: TGTGCCAGCAGCCTCATGGCTTTCGAGGGGGCAAACACCGGGGAGCTGTTTTTT
j_call: TRBJ2-2
d_call: TRBD1
clone_size: few
v_call: TRBV7-9

cdr3_aa: CRARRRGTDTQYF
cdr3_nt: TGCAGGGCAAGAAGAAGGGGCACAGATACGCAGTATTTT
j_call: TRBJ2-3
d_call: NA
clone_size: many
v_call: TRBV20-1

cdr3_aa: CASRSDLSGANVLTF
cdr3_nt: TGTGCCAGCAGATCAGATCTCTCTGGGGCCAACGTCCTGACTTTC
j_call: TRBJ2-6
d_call: NA
clone_size: NA
v_call: TRBV28

cdr3_aa: CASSLEGIYEQYF
cdr3_nt: TGTGCCAGCAGCTTAGAGGGAATCTACGAGCAGTACTTC
j_call: TRBJ2-7
d_call: NA
clone_size: few
v_call: TRBV7-2

cdr3_aa: CASTQSEAYRSPLHF
cdr3_nt: TGTGCCAGCACCCAATCCGAGGCCTACCGGTCACCCCTCCACTTT
j_call: TRBJ1-6
d_call: NA
clone_size: many
v_call: TRBV6-5

cdr3_aa: CSVEMGGEETGELFF
cdr3_nt: TGCAGCGTTGAAATGGGCGGGGAAGAAACCGGGGAGCTGTTTTTT
j_call: TRBJ2-2
d_call: NA
clone_size: few
v_call: TRBV29-1

cdr3_aa: CASSAQEISYNEQFF
cdr3_nt: TGTGCCAGCAGCGCACAGGAGATCTCCTACAATGAGCAGTTCTTC
j_call: TRBJ2-1
d_call: NA
clone_size: NA
v_call: TRBV7-6

cdr3_aa: CSVERGSPNEQFF
cdr3_nt: TGCAGCGTTGAGAGGGGGTCCCCCAATGAGCAGTTCTTC
j_call: TRBJ2-1
d_call: NA
clone_size: few
v_call: TRBV29-1

cdr3_aa: CASSPLPRGRLTGELFF
cdr3_nt: TGTGCCAGCAGCCCTCTGCCCAGGGGGCGGCTCACCGGGGAGCTGTTTTTT
j_call: TRBJ2-2
d_call: TRBD1
clone_size: NA
v_call: TRBV9

cdr3_aa: CAISESGGQGGYEQYF
cdr3_nt: TGTGCCATCAGTGAGTCTGGCGGACAGGGTGGCTACGAGCAGTACTTC
j_call: TRBJ2-7
d_call: TRBD1
clone_size: few
v_call: TRBV10-3

cdr3_aa: CASSPFGGGTDTQYF
cdr3_nt: TGTGCCAGCAGTCCTTTTGGCGGGGGCACAGATACGCAGTATTTT
j_call: TRBJ2-3
d_call: NA
clone_size: NA
v_call: TRBV9

cdr3_aa: CASSPSGRAEKLFF
cdr3_nt: TGTGCCAGCAGTCCGAGTGGCAGGGCTGAAAAACTGTTTTTT
j_call: TRBJ1-4
d_call: NA
clone_size: NA
v_call: TRBV6-5

cdr3_aa: CASSDGGMAYGYTF
cdr3_nt: TGTGCCAGCAGTGACGGGGGTATGGCCTATGGCTACACCTTC
j_call: TRBJ1-2
d_call: NA
clone_size: NA
v_call: TRBV25-1

cdr3_aa: CASSAQGGGDTQYF
cdr3_nt: TGTGCCAGCAGCGCCCAGGGGGGGGGAGATACGCAGTATTTT
j_call: TRBJ2-3
d_call: NA
clone_size: NA
v_call: TRBV5-4

cdr3_aa: CASSQILLWGNTEAFF
cdr3_nt: TGCGCCAGCAGCCAAATACTGCTGTGGGGGAACACTGAAGCTTTCTTT
j_call: TRBJ1-1
d_call: NA
clone_size: many
v_call: TRBV4-1

cdr3_aa: CASRTSGGQEQFF
cdr3_nt: TGTGCCAGCAGGACTAGCGGGGGGCAAGAGCAGTTCTTC
j_call: TRBJ2-1
d_call: TRBD2
clone_size: few
v_call: TRBV28

cdr3_aa: CASSFRDGEQFF
cdr3_nt: TGTGCCAGCAGCTTCAGGGATGGTGAGCAGTTCTTC
j_call: TRBJ2-1
d_call: NA
clone_size: few
v_call: TRBV7-2

cdr3_aa: CAHLGDKNIQYF
cdr3_nt: TGTGCCCACCTGGGGGACAAAAACATTCAGTACTTC
j_call: TRBJ2-4
d_call: NA
clone_size: few
v_call: TRBV10-3

cdr3_aa: CASSGAAINTEAFF
cdr3_nt: TGTGCCAGCAGTGGAGCTGCCATCAACACTGAAGCTTTCTTT
j_call: TRBJ1-1
d_call: NA
clone_size: NA
v_call: TRBV6-5

cdr3_aa: CASSPTSGGARETQYF
cdr3_nt: TGTGCCAGCAGTCCGACTAGCGGGGGAGCCCGAGAGACCCAGTACTTC
j_call: TRBJ2-5
d_call: TRBD2
clone_size: many
v_call: TRBV28

cdr3_aa: CASSDRGNTGQLFF
cdr3_nt: TGTGCCAGCAGCGACAGGGGGAACACCGGGCAGCTGTTTTTT
j_call: TRBJ2-2
d_call: TRBD1
clone_size: NA
v_call: TRBV9

cdr3_aa: CASSIGGDEQFF
cdr3_nt: TGTGCCAGTAGTATAGGGGGTGATGAGCAGTTCTTC
j_call: TRBJ2-1
d_call: NA
clone_size: few
v_call: TRBV19

cdr3_aa: CASSLGWGGNQPQHF
cdr3_nt: TGTGCCAGCAGCTTAGGGTGGGGGGGTAACCAGCCCCAGCATTTT
j_call: TRBJ1-5
d_call: NA
clone_size: few
v_call: TRBV7-2

cdr3_aa: CASSPRGGTQETQYF
cdr3_nt: TGTGCCAGCAGCCCACGGGGGGGAACCCAAGAGACCCAGTACTTC
j_call: TRBJ2-5
d_call: TRBD2
clone_size: once
v_call: TRBV7-3

cdr3_aa: CASYRGGYGYTF
cdr3_nt: TGTGCCAGCTACAGGGGGGGATATGGCTACACCTTC
j_call: TRBJ1-2
d_call: TRBD1
clone_size: once
v_call: TRBV12-3/TRBV12-4

cdr3_aa: CASSQDVTGNYGYTF
cdr3_nt: TGCGCCAGCAGCCAAGATGTAACAGGGAACTATGGCTACACCTTC
j_call: TRBJ1-2
d_call: NA
clone_size: few
v_call: TRBV4-3

cdr3_aa: CASSLRTSGRNSTDTQYF
cdr3_nt: TGTGCCAGCAGCTTAAGGACTAGCGGGCGAAACTCCACAGATACGCAGTATTTT
j_call: TRBJ2-3
d_call: TRBD2
clone_size: few
v_call: TRBV7-3

cdr3_aa: CSCPGPVRREQFF
cdr3_nt: TGCAGTTGCCCGGGACCCGTCCGTCGTGAGCAGTTCTTC
j_call: TRBJ2-1
d_call: NA
clone_size: few
v_call: TRBV20-1

cdr3_aa: CASSYSTAGDTRNEQFF
cdr3_nt: TGTGCCAGCAGTTACTCGACCGCGGGGGATACCCGCAATGAGCAGTTCTTC
j_call: TRBJ2-1
d_call: TRBD2
clone_size: few
v_call: TRBV6-2/TRBV6-3

cdr3_aa: CASSSTGGYGYTF
cdr3_nt: TGTGCCAGCAGCTCCACAGGGGGCTATGGCTACACCTTC
j_call: TRBJ1-2
d_call: TRBD1
clone_size: NA
v_call: TRBV12-3/TRBV12-4

cdr3_aa: CASGLLSLGAGELFF
cdr3_nt: TGTGCTAGTGGTTTGCTCTCTCTTGGGGCCGGGGAGCTGTTTTTT
j_call: TRBJ2-2
d_call: NA
clone_size: NA
v_call: TRBV12-5

cdr3_aa: CSAVDRRGGSYEQYF
cdr3_nt: TGCAGTGCGGTAGACCGCCGCGGGGGGTCCTACGAGCAGTACTTC
j_call: TRBJ2-7
d_call: TRBD2
clone_size: few
v_call: TRBV20-1

cdr3_aa: CASSPTSGATYNEQFF
cdr3_nt: TGTGCCAGCTCCCCCACAAGCGGGGCAACCTACAATGAGCAGTTCTTC
j_call: TRBJ2-1
d_call: TRBD2
clone_size: NA
v_call: TRBV18

cdr3_aa: CASSYSVRARGYTF
cdr3_nt: TGTGCCAGCAGTTACTCAGTAAGAGCGCGGGGCTACACCTTC
j_call: TRBJ1-2
d_call: NA
clone_size: NA
v_call: TRBV6-5

cdr3_aa: CASSLLRDGYTF
cdr3_nt: TGTGCCAGCAGCTTGTTACGGGACGGCTACACCTTC
j_call: TRBJ1-2
d_call: NA
clone_size: NA
v_call: TRBV7-9

cdr3_aa: CASGGGTGRTEAFF
cdr3_nt: TGCGCCAGCGGCGGGGGGACAGGGAGGACTGAAGCTTTCTTT
j_call: TRBJ1-1
d_call: TRBD1
clone_size: NA
v_call: TRBV5-1

cdr3_aa: CASSLGSRTLETQYF
cdr3_nt: TGTGCCAGCAGCTTAGGGTCTAGGACACTTGAGACCCAGTACTTC
j_call: TRBJ2-5
d_call: NA
clone_size: few
v_call: TRBV7-2

cdr3_aa: CASSPIFDATGNVNEQFF
cdr3_nt: TGTGCCAGCAGCCCTATATTTGATGCGACAGGGAATGTCAATGAGCAGTTCTTC
j_call: TRBJ2-1
d_call: TRBD1
clone_size: few
v_call: TRBV5-5

cdr3_aa: CASSFARVNTEAFF
cdr3_nt: TGTGCCAGCAGCTTCGCTCGAGTGAACACTGAAGCTTTCTTT
j_call: TRBJ1-1
d_call: NA
clone_size: NA
v_call: TRBV5-5

cdr3_aa: CASSLGLAGTYEQYF
cdr3_nt: TGTGCCAGCAGTTTGGGACTAGCGGGGACCTACGAGCAGTACTTC
j_call: TRBJ2-7
d_call: TRBD2
clone_size: many
v_call: TRBV28

cdr3_aa: CATGSGGPDTQYF
cdr3_nt: TGTGCCACCGGTAGCGGGGGACCGGATACGCAGTATTTT
j_call: TRBJ2-3
d_call: TRBD2
clone_size: NA
v_call: TRBV24-1

cdr3_aa: CSAIPGGNYGYTF
cdr3_nt: TGCAGTGCTATCCCGGGGGGTAACTATGGCTACACCTTC
j_call: TRBJ1-2
d_call: NA
clone_size: NA
v_call: TRBV20-1

cdr3_aa: CASSSSGGPRTDTQYF
cdr3_nt: TGCGCCAGCAGCTCTAGCGGGGGGCCAAGGACAGATACGCAGTATTTT
j_call: TRBJ2-3
d_call: TRBD2
clone_size: NA
v_call: TRBV5-1

cdr3_aa: CAWSVPPGRTEAFF
cdr3_nt: TGTGCCTGGAGTGTCCCACCTGGGCGAACTGAAGCTTTCTTT
j_call: TRBJ1-1
d_call: NA
clone_size: few
v_call: TRBV30

cdr3_aa: CAISPGTSSYEQYF
cdr3_nt: TGTGCCATCAGCCCCGGGACTAGCTCCTACGAGCAGTACTTC
j_call: TRBJ2-7
d_call: TRBD2
clone_size: NA
v_call: TRBV10-3

cdr3_aa: CSAARLAGGPGIRKTQYF
cdr3_nt: TGCAGTGCAGCCCGACTAGCGGGGGGGCCGGGAATCAGAAAGACCCAGTACTTC
j_call: TRBJ2-5
d_call: TRBD2
clone_size: NA
v_call: TRBV20-1

cdr3_aa: CASSTNQGNEQFF
cdr3_nt: TGTGCCAGCAGCACCAATCAAGGCAATGAGCAGTTCTTC
j_call: TRBJ2-1
d_call: NA
clone_size: NA
v_call: TRBV7-2

cdr3_aa: CASRGGTSGPGELFF
cdr3_nt: TGTGCCAGCAGAGGCGGGACTAGCGGTCCCGGGGAGCTGTTTTTT
j_call: TRBJ2-2
d_call: TRBD2
clone_size: few
v_call: TRBV4-2

cdr3_aa: CASSSRVGDEKLFF
cdr3_nt: TGCGCCAGCAGCTCCCGGGTAGGGGATGAAAAACTGTTTTTT
j_call: TRBJ1-4
d_call: NA
clone_size: NA
v_call: TRBV5-1

cdr3_aa: CASSGSLSVDTQYF
cdr3_nt: TGCGCCAGCAGCGGCTCCCTGAGTGTAGATACGCAGTATTTT
j_call: TRBJ2-3
d_call: NA
clone_size: few
v_call: TRBV5-1

cdr3_aa: CASSLREYSEKLFF
cdr3_nt: TGTGCCAGCAGCTTACGGGAATACAGCGAAAAACTGTTTTTT
j_call: TRBJ1-4
d_call: NA
clone_size: few
v_call: TRBV7-2

cdr3_aa: CSAQGGRALYSPLHF
cdr3_nt: TGCAGTGCCCAGGGGGGCAGGGCCCTTTATTCACCCCTCCACTTT
j_call: TRBJ1-6
d_call: TRBD1
clone_size: few
v_call: TRBV20-1

cdr3_aa: CASFIADYEETQYF
cdr3_nt: TGCGCCAGCTTTATCGCGGACTACGAAGAGACCCAGTACTTC
j_call: TRBJ2-5
d_call: NA
clone_size: NA
v_call: TRBV5-1